Shown below are 32 T cell receptor beta chains from a single sample sequenced in a study of prognosis after radiotherapy for stage I lung cancer. Genomic DNA provided the template from which TCR beta CDR3 was amplified by two-round multiplex PCR. Primers specific to each TRBV and TRBJ gene were used in first-round PCR. One entry per CDR3 protein results from TCRdb running MiXCR on the multiplex PCR reads. The sample includes approximately 30,000 distinct CDR3 sequences, around a third of them seen just once. The material sequenced was PBMCs, taken before or after stereotactic body radiation therapy (not recorded which). The receptors here all came from a donor at least 50 years old with non-small cell lung cancer.

By its share, this clonotype is medium-sized (0.01 to 0.1%). V and J are TRBV7-2 and TRBJ2-3; no definite D call. The germline V and J ends were trimmed by 3 bases and 4 bases, with 2 bases remaining between them. This CDR3 is built from 11 residues. Germline CDR1 and CDR2: SGHTA and FQGNSA. The CDR3 DNA follows: TGTGCCAGCAGCTTCGCAGATACGCAGTATTTT. Translation gives CASSFADTQYF.

At least ten counts were recorded for this clonotype. The V and J genes are TRBV20-1 and TRBJ2-4; 10 bases are shared with TRBD2. The germline V gene encodes CDR1 DFQATT and CDR2 SNEGSKA (reference sequence). This CDR3 is 17 amino acids long. V was clipped by 4 bases and J by 3 bases; unmatched bases: 12. CDR3 in amino acids: CSATPASGSRVKNIQYF. The CDR3 DNA sequence: TGCAGTGCTACCCCGGCTAGCGGGAGTAGGGTCAAAAACATTCAGTACTTC.

This clonotype was observed at least ten times. The chain carries TRBV29-1 and TRBJ2-3; 7 nucleotides match TRBD2. Looked up from germline, CDR1 is SQVTM and CDR2 is ANQGSEA. Unmatched junction bases numbered 7, after V lost 5 bases and J lost 2 bases. The CDR3 sequence is 14 residues long. CDR3 region: CSVRLGGDTDTQYF. The CDR3 coding sequence is TGCAGCGTTAGGCTTGGGGGGGACACAGATACGCAGTATTTT.

The chain employs TRBV20-1 and TRBJ2-7; TRBD2 might be the D (7 bases). V lost 0 bases and J 1 base, leaving 13 bases between the germline ends. The CDR3 is made up of 15 amino acids. From germline, CDR1 is DFQATT and CDR2 SNEGSKA (reference sequence). The CDR3 loop reads CSARDRGAGSYEQYF. The CDR3 DNA reads TGCAGTGCTAGAGATCGGGGGGCGGGGTCCTACGAGCAGTACTTC.

This clonotype was seen ten or more times. This sequence may be a read error, since a much larger clone differs from it by one base. The rearrangement uses TRBV24-1 and TRBJ2-2; 7 nucleotides align to TRBD1. Germline V gene sequence: CDR1 KGHDR, CDR2 SFDVKD. This CDR3 spans 16 amino acids. CDR3 nucleotides: TGTGCCACCAGTGATTACGGGACAGCCAACACCGGGGAGCTGCTTTTT. This encodes CATSDYGTANTGELLF.

This chain joins TRBV6-4 and TRBJ1-6; perhaps TRBD1 as D (5 bases). Trimming left V 6 bases short and J 9 bases short, with 15 bases between. Germline CDR1 and CDR2: MRHNA and SNTAGT. The CDR3 runs to 14 residues. CDR3 sequence (DNA): TGTGCCAGCAGCTCGGTGGCAGGGAGTTCACCCCTCCACTTT. It yields the protein CASSSVAGSSPLHF.

V is TRBV7-2 and J is TRBJ1-2, with D possibly TRBD1 on 6 matching bases. Trimming stripped 2 bases from V and 1 base from J, with 11 bases between. The germline V gene has CDR1 SGHTA and CDR2 FQGNSA. This CDR3 comprises 15 residues. CDR3 loop: CTSSLRGTVNYGYTF. CDR3 DNA sequence: TGTACCAGCAGCTTAAGGGGGACGGTTAACTATGGCTACACCTTC.

This clonotype has ten or more counts. The chain links TRBV12-3 or TRBV12-4 to TRBJ2-2; TRBD1 agrees at 9 bases. CDR3 length: 15 amino acids. V lost 5 bases and J lost 4; bases outside the gene matches: 5. CDR3 sequence (DNA): TGTGCCAGCAGTCCAGGGACAGGGAGCACCGGGGAGCTGTTTTTT. Translated: CASSPGTGSTGELFF.

Worth noting for this clonotype: The junction and the germline gene differ at one end; a read error may be behind it. The chain couples TRBV27 to TRBJ1-5; 8 bases match TRBD1. From germline, CDR1 is MNHEY and CDR2 SMNVEV (reference sequence). There are 14 residues in the CDR3. In nucleotides, the CDR3 is TGTGCCAGCATTACCAAGGACAGGGATCAGCCCAAGCATTTT. Translated, it gives CASITKDRDQPKHF.

Comment on this clonotype: A read error is likely, as this CDR3 ends without the conserved phenylalanine or tryptophan. V gene TRBV20-1 combines with J gene TRBJ1-2, with no clear D. The CDR3 is 11 amino acids. The germline V and J ends were trimmed by 3 bases and 7 bases, with 9 bases remaining between them. Germline CDR1 reads DFQATT; CDR2 reads SNEGSKA (reference sequence). CDR3 amino acids: CSARPPSGYTL. Here the CDR3 DNA reads TGCAGTGCTAGGCCACCGTCTGGCTACACCTTA.

A word on this clonotype: It differs at one base from a far larger clone, so likely a read error. V and J are TRBV6-2 or TRBV6-3 and TRBJ2-6; possible D gene TRBD1, 5 bases. The CDR3 runs to 18 residues. The germline CDR1 and CDR2 sequences are MNHEY and SVGEGT. The ends were cut back, 5 bases at V and 0 bases at J, with 17 bases in the middle. The CDR3 DNA is TGTGCCAGCAGTGCCCCGACAGTGGGCGTCTCTGGGGCCAACGTCCTGACTTTC. As protein: CASSAPTVGVSGANVLTF.

This clonotype occurred many times. V and J are TRBV6-1 and TRBJ2-7, with TRBD2 matching 7 bases. Losses at the gene ends were 4 bases for V and 2 bases for J; bases not matched to a gene: 2. This CDR3 spans 13 amino acids. Germline V lookup: CDR1 MNHNS, CDR2 SASEGT. The CDR3 region has the DNA TGTGCCAGCAGTGTCGGGACTACCTACGAGCAGTACTTC. The encoded protein is CASSVGTTYEQYF.

Details on this clonotype: Being one base from a much bigger clone, this may be a read error. The chain combines TRBV5-1 with TRBJ2-7; D is possibly TRBD1 or TRBD2 (6 bases each). V lost 4 bases, J lost 2 bases, and 16 bases lay in between. The V gene's germline CDR1 is SGHRS and CDR2 YFSETQ. The CDR3 has 15 amino acids. The DNA for the CDR3 is TGCGCCAGCAGCCCTCCTGGAGGGGGTCCCTACGAGCAGTACTTC. The encoded protein is CASSPPGGGPYEQYF.

This clonotype appeared many times. This chain joins TRBV10-3 and TRBJ1-1, with 7 bases lining up with TRBD1. The junction had 8 bases not matched to a gene; V was cut back by 6 bases and J by 1 base. Germline-derived CDR1 and CDR2 are ENHRY and SYGVKD. The CDR3 is 15 residues long. CDR3 sequence (DNA): TGTGCCATCAGGCCCTCGACAGGGACGAACACTGAAGCTTTCTTT. Amino acid sequence: CAIRPSTGTNTEAFF.

This clonotype was counted at least ten times. The chain has TRBV19 and TRBJ2-6; D unresolved. The CDR3 loop spans 18 amino acids. The V gene lost 3 bases and the J gene lost 1 base, with 16 bases spanning the gap. The germline gives CDR1 LNHDA, CDR2 SQIVND (reference sequence). The DNA for the CDR3 is TGTGCCAGTAGTATCCCTGCAGGTGTCACTTCTGGGGCCAACGTCCTGACTTTC. It codes for CASSIPAGVTSGANVLTF.

This clonotype was seen a few times. The chain has TRBV6-4 and TRBJ2-3; D gene ambiguous. Trimming shortened V by 0 bases and J by 3 bases, and 4 bases separated the two germline ends. The CDR3 is made up of 13 amino acids. Germline lookup yields CDR1 MRHNA and CDR2 SNTAGT. The CDR3 loop is CASSDSVTDTQYF. The CDR3 region has the DNA TGTGCCAGCAGTGACTCGGTGACAGATACGCAGTATTTT.

This clonotype was observed at least ten times. The gene calls are TRBV6-1 and TRBJ1-3; D uncertain. The CDR3 loop spans 12 amino acids. Looked up from germline, CDR1 is MNHNS and CDR2 is SASEGT. V was shortened by 6 bases and J by 4 bases, with 7 bases between the two germline ends. The CDR3 region has the DNA TGTGCCAGCAGGCCTGGGGGAAACACCATATATTTT. It encodes CASRPGGNTIYF.

As concerns this clonotype: This likely reflects a read error, since a far larger clone is one base away. The chain joins TRBV6-9 to TRBJ2-7; 7 positions agree with TRBD1. Per the germline V gene, CDR1 is MNHGY and CDR2 is SVAAGI. The CDR3 has 15 amino acids. V was pared by 3 bases and J by 3 bases, with 8 bases of the junction left unmatched. CDR3 protein: CASSYRRRGRYEQYF. The CDR3 DNA follows: TGTGCCAGCAGTTACCGAAGAAGGGGGCGCTACGAGCAGTACTTC.

The table lists this clonotype with many counts. The chain couples TRBV20-1 to TRBJ2-1, with 8 bases aligning to TRBD2. The CDR3 consists of 17 residues. Germline V gene data show CDR1 as DFQATT and CDR2 as SNEGSKA (reference sequence). J was trimmed by 7 bases and V by 0 bases; bases with no gene match: 14. CDR3 nucleotide sequence: TGCAGTGCTAGAGACCCCGTCGGGGGGGGGCCAGGGAATGAGCAGTTCTTC. This gives the protein CSARDPVGGGPGNEQFF.

This clonotype was counted many times. At one end, the junction sequence differs from germline, possibly due to a read error. V and J are TRBV7-7 and TRBJ2-3; 11 bases align to TRBD2. CDR1 and CDR2 from the germline V gene are SSHAT and FNYEAQ (reference sequence). The CDR3 is 17 residues long. CDR3 nucleotide sequence: TGTGCTAGCAGCTTAGCTAGGACTAGCGGGTTCACAGATACGCAGTATTTT. Translating it yields CASSLARTSGFTDTQYF.

This clonotype was seen at least ten times. The V and J genes are TRBV5-1 and TRBJ2-5, with 7 bases that match TRBD1. The J segment lost 5 bases and the V segment lost 4 bases, leaving 11 bases of the junction unmatched. This CDR3 region has 15 residues. Per the germline V gene, CDR1 is SGHRS and CDR2 is YFSETQ. This CDR3 is CASSPLEGAWETQYF. The CDR3, as DNA: TGCGCCAGCAGCCCGCTAGAGGGGGCCTGGGAGACCCAGTACTTC.

This rearrangement joins TRBV9 to TRBJ2-5, with D unresolved. V lost 4 bases and J lost 2, with 18 bases in between. The germline V gene encodes CDR1 SGDLS and CDR2 YYNGEE. The CDR3 is 16 residues long. The CDR3 protein is CASSIEVTSAQETQYF. CDR3 coding DNA: TGTGCCAGCAGCATAGAGGTCACCAGCGCGCAAGAGACCCAGTACTTC.

The V and J genes are TRBV15 and TRBJ2-7; D uncertain. There are 16 residues in the CDR3. Trimming left V 4 bases short and J 6 bases short, with 22 bases between. Germline CDR1 and CDR2: LNHNV and YYDKDF (reference sequence). The CDR3: CATSIDRSPGSGEQYF. The CDR3 DNA reads TGTGCCACCAGCATAGATCGGTCTCCCGGATCTGGCGAGCAGTACTTC. Full variable domain (remainder filled in from reference TRBV15 and TRBJ2-7): DAMVIQNPRYQVTQFGKPVTLSCSQTLNHNVMYWYQQKSSQAPKLLFHYYDKDFNNEADTPDNFQSRRPNTSFCFLDIRSPGLGDTAMYLCATSIDRSPGSGEQYFGPGTRLTVT.

This clonotype was detected ten times or more. The chain couples TRBV12-3 or TRBV12-4 to TRBJ1-6; 7 bases align to TRBD1. The ends lost 6 bases at V and 10 bases at J; junction bases unmatched: 6. CDR3 length equals 13 residues. The CDR3 DNA reads TGTGCCAGCAGGGCGACAGGGAGCTCACCCCTCCACTTT. Its protein product is CASRATGSSPLHF.

This clonotype was picked up one time. A far larger clone differs by one base, so this is likely a read error. The chain has TRBV6-1 and TRBJ2-1; no clear D. From germline, CDR1 is MNHNS and CDR2 SASEGT. The CDR3 covers 12 residues. The CDR3 nucleotides are TGTGCCATCAGTTACATGGTGGATGAGCAGTTCTTC. Amino acids: CAISYMVDEQFF.

The sample holds many counts of this clonotype. The V call is TRBV7-2, the J call TRBJ2-5; 9 bases match TRBD2. CDR3 length: 16 amino acids. J lost 5 bases, V lost 5 bases, and 12 bases had no gene match. CDR1 is SGHTA and CDR2 is FQGNSA in the germline V gene. CDR3 loop: CASSPSSGGIPETQYF. The CDR3 nucleotides read TGTGCCAGCAGCCCCTCAAGCGGGGGGATCCCCGAGACCCAGTACTTC.

This clonotype ranks as medium-sized. The CDR3 region is CASSLGPYNEQFF. The CDR3 DNA is TGTGCCAGCAGTTTGGGACCCTACAATGAGCAGTTCTTC. The rearrangement links TRBV28 to TRBJ2-1; tentatively, D is TRBD1 or TRBD2 (5 bases each). Trimming shortened V by 3 bases and J by 2 bases, and 5 bases separated the two germline ends. Germline CDR1 and CDR2: MDHEN and SYDVKM. CDR3 length equals 13 residues.

In its sample, this clonotype was seen many times. The genes are TRBV4-1 and TRBJ1-4, with D uncertain. Per the germline V gene, CDR1 is MGHRA and CDR2 is YSYEKL. Between the trimmed V and J ends, which lost 3 bases and 8 bases, there was a span of 22 bases. CDR3 size: 17 residues. The CDR3: CASSHPRGFRLGEKLFF. The CDR3 DNA reads as TGCGCCAGCAGCCACCCCCGAGGGTTCCGCCTGGGGGAAAAACTGTTTTTT.

The J gene is TRBJ1-1, the V gene TRBV12-3 or TRBV12-4; D is uncertain. V was shortened by 1 base and J by 3 bases, with 6 bases between the two germline ends. The CDR3 totals 13 residues. In DNA form, the CDR3 reads TGTGCCAGCAGTTTAGGGGCGGACACTGAAGCTTTCTTT. As protein: CASSLGADTEAFF.

By proportion, this clonotype is medium-sized. The chain uses TRBV2 and TRBJ2-3, with D possibly being TRBD1 (6 bases). This CDR3 region has 14 residues. V lost 5 bases, J lost 2 bases, and 11 bases lay in between. Germline CDR1 SNHLY, CDR2 FYNNEI. In DNA form, the CDR3 reads TGTGCCAGCAGTCTTGGGACAACCACAGATACGCAGTATTTT. Its protein product is CASSLGTTTDTQYF.

The chain is built from TRBV5-1 and TRBJ1-4; D possibly corresponds to TRBD1 (6 bases). The CDR3 runs to 12 residues. The germline V gene encodes CDR1 SGHRS and CDR2 YFSETQ. Trimming cost V 3 bases and J 8 bases, with 8 bases left between them. CDR3 sequence: CASSSQGEKLFF. The CDR3 nucleotides read TGCGCCAGCAGCTCCCAGGGGGAAAAACTGTTTTTT.

This clonotype was seen repeatedly, ten times or more. CDR3 nucleotides: TGTGCCACCGGTGACACGTACACTGAAGCTTTCTTT. Encoded protein: CATGDTYTEAFF. The V gene is TRBV15, the J gene TRBJ1-1; D ambiguous. Germline V gene data show CDR1 as LNHNV and CDR2 as YYDKDF (reference sequence). The CDR3 has 12 amino acids. V lost 8 bases and J lost 3, with 10 bases in between.